The clone carrying this T cell receptor (beta chain) has ten or more counts. By 5'RACE with 10-nucleotide random UMIs, the cDNA was made. TCRdb reanalysed the 5' RACE reads using MiXCR and keeps one entry per CDR3 protein. The repertoire holds more than 40,000 distinct CDR3 sequences, around 13% seen once, with roughly 3.4% in the top ten. V was shortened by 4 bases and J by 3 bases, with 12 bases between the two germline ends. Germline CDR1 DFQATT, CDR2 SNEGSKA (reference sequence). The CDR3 sequence is 13 residues long. The data were obtained in a study of neurological immune-mediated disorders. This TCR derives from a woman aged 55-69 years with HTLV-1-associated myelopathy (HAM/TSP). This sequence joins TRBV20-1 and TRBJ2-5, with D possibly matching TRBD2 (5 bases). The sample was CD4+ T cells from blood. The DNA of the CDR3 is TGCAGTGCTAAAGGCGGAGGTGAAGAGACCCAGTACTTC. Amino acid sequence: CSAKGGGEETQYF.